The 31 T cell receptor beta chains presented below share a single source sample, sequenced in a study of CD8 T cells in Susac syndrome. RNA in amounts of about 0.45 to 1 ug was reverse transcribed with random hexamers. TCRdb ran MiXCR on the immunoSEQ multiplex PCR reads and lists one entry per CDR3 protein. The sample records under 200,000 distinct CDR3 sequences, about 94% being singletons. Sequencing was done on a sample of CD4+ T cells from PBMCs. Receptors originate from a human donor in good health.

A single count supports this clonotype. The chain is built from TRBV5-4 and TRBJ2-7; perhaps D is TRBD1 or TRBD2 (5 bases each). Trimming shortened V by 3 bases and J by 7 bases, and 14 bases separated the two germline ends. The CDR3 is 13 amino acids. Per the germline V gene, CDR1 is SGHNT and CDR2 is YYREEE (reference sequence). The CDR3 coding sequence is TGTGCCAGCAGCTCCAGGGCCACGGGGGAGCAGTACTTC. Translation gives CASSSRATGEQYF.

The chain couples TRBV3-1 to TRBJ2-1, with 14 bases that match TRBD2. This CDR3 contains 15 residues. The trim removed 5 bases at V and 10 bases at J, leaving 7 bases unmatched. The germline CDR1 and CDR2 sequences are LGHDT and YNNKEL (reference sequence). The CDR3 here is CASSAPGLAGVEQFF. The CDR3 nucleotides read TGTGCCAGCAGCGCTCCGGGACTAGCGGGGGTGGAGCAGTTCTTC.

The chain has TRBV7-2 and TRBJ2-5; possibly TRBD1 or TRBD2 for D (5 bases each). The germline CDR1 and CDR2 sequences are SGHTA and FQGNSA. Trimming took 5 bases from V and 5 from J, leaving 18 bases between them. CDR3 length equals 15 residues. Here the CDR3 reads CASSVMLGVVETQYF. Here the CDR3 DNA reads TGTGCCAGCAGCGTAATGCTGGGGGTTGTGGAGACCCAGTACTTC.

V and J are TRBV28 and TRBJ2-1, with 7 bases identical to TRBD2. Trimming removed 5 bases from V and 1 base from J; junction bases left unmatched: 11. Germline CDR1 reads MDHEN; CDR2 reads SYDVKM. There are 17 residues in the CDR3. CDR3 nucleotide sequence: TGTGCCAGCAGTCCGAATCGCGGGGGAGATTCCTACAATGAGCAGTTCTTC. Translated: CASSPNRGGDSYNEQFF.

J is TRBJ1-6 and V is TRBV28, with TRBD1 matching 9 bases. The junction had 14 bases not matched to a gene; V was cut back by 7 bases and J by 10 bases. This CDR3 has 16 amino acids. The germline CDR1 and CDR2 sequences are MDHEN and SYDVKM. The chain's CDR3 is CASTLPGTGKVSPLHF. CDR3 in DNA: TGTGCCAGCACCCTCCCTGGGACAGGGAAGGTATCACCCCTCCACTTT.

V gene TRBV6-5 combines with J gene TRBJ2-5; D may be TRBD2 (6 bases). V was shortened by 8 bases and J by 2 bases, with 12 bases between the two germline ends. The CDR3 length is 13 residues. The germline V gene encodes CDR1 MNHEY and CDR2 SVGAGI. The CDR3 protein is CASSRDLQETQYF. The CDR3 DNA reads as TGTGCCAGCTCCCGGGACTTACAAGAGACCCAGTACTTC.

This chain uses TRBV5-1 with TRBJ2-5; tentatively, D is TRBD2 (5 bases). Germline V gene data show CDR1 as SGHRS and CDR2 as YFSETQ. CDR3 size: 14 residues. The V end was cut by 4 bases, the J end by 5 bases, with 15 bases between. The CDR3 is CASSLLLGEETQYF. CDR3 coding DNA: TGCGCCAGCAGCCTTCTACTAGGCGAGGAGACCCAGTACTTC.

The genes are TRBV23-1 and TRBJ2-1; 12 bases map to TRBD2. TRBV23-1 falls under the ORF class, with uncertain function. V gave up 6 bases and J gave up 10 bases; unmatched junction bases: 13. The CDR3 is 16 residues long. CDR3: CASSLAGGPLEEEQFF. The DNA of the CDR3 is TGCGCCAGCAGCCTAGCGGGGGGGCCCCTGGAAGAAGAGCAGTTCTTC.

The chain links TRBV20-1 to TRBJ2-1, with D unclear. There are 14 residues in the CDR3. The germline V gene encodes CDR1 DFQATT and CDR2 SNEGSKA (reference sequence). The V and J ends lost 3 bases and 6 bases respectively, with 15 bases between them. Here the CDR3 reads CSASGLLLFNEQFF. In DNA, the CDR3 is TGCAGTGCTAGTGGTCTCCTCTTGTTCAATGAGCAGTTCTTC.

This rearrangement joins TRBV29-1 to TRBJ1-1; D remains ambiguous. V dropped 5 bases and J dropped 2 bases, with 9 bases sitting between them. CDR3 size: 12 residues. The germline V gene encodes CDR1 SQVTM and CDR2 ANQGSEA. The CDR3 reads CSVSPGNTEAFF. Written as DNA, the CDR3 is TGCAGCGTTAGTCCAGGTAACACTGAAGCTTTCTTT.

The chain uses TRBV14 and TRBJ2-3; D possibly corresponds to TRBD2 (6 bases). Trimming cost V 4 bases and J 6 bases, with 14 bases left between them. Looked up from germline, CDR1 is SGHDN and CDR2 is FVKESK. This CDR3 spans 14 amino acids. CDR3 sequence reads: CASSRGTSADTQYF. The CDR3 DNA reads TGTGCCAGCAGCCGCGGGACGAGCGCTGATACGCAGTATTTT.

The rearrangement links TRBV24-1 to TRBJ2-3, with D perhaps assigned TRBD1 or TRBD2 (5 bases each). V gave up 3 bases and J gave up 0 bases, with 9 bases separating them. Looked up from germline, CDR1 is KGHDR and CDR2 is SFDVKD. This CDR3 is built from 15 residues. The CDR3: CATSDARDSTDTQYF. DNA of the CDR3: TGTGCCACCAGTGATGCCCGGGACAGCACAGATACGCAGTATTTT.

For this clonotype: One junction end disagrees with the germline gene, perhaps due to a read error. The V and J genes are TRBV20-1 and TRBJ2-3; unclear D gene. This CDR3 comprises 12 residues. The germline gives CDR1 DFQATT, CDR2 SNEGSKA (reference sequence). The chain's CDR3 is CSAPESTHTQYF. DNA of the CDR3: TGCAGTGCTCCTGAGAGCACACATACGCAGTATTTT.

CDR3 region: CAVEQGDTQYF. DNA of the CDR3: TGTGCCGTGGAACAGGGAGATACGCAGTATTTT. The chain employs TRBV30 and TRBJ2-3, with D maybe TRBD1 (6 bases). The germline V gene has CDR1 GTSNPN and CDR2 SVGIG (reference sequence). CDR3 length: 11 amino acids. Trimming left V 8 bases short and J 5 bases short, with 11 bases between.

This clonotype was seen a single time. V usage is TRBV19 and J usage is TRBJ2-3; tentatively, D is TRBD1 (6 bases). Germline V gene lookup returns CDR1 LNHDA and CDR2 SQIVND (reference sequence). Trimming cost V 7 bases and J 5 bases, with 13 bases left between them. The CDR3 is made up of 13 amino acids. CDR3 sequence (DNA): TGTGCCAGTAATTCCGTGGACAGAGATACGCAGTATTTT. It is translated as CASNSVDRDTQYF.

The CDR3 DNA follows: TGTGCCACGGCAGTCGGCCTCAATCAGCCCCAGCATTTT. Amino acid sequence: CATAVGLNQPQHF. The chain combines TRBV19 with TRBJ1-5; D call uncertain. Germline CDR1 LNHDA, CDR2 SQIVND (reference sequence). CDR3 length: 13 residues. The ends were cut back, 10 bases at V and 3 bases at J, with 13 bases in the middle.

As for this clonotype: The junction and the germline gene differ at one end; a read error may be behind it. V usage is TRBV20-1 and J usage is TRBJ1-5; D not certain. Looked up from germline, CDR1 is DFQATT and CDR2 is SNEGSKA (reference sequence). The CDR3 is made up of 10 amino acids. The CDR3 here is CSASHQPQHF. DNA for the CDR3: TGCAGTGCTAGCCATCAGCCCCAGCATTTT.

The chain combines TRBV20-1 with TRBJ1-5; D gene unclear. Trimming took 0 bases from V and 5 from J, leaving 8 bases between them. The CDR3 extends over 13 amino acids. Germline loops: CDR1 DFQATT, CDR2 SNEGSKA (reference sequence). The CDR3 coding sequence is TGCAGTGCTAGAGAAACGGCGGATCAGCCCCAGCATTTT. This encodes CSARETADQPQHF.

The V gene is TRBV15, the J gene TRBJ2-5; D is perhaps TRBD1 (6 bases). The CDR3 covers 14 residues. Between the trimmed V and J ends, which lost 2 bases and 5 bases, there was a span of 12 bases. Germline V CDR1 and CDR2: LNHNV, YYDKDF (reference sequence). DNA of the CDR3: TGTGCCACCAGCAGATGGGGACAATCGGAGACCCAGTACTTC. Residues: CATSRWGQSETQYF.

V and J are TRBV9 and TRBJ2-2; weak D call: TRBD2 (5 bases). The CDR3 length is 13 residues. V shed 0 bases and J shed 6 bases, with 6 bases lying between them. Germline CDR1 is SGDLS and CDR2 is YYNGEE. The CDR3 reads CASSVGEPGELFF. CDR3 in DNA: TGTGCCAGCAGCGTAGGGGAGCCCGGGGAGCTGTTTTTT.

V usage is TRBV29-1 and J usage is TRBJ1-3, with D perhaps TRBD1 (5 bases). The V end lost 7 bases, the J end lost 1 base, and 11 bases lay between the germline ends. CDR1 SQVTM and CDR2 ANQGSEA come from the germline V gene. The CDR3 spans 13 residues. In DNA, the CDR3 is TGCAGCGGAACCAGGGAATCTGGAAACACCATATATTTT. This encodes CSGTRESGNTIYF.

The CDR3 DNA reads as TGCAGTGCTCCTGATCAGGGGAGCTCCTATAATTCACCCCTCCACTTT. It specifies CSAPDQGSSYNSPLHF. The chain employs TRBV20-1 and TRBJ1-6; TRBD1 is a possible D gene (6 bases). V lost 5 bases to trimming and J lost 0 bases, with 14 bases between them. Germline V CDR1 and CDR2: DFQATT, SNEGSKA (reference sequence). The length of the CDR3 is 16 residues.

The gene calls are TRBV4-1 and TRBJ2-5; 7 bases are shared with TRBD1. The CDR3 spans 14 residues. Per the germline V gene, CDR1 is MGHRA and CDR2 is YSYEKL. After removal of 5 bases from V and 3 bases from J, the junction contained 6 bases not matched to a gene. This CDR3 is CASSSVTGEETQYF. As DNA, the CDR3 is TGCGCCAGCAGCAGCGTTACAGGGGAAGAGACCCAGTACTTC.

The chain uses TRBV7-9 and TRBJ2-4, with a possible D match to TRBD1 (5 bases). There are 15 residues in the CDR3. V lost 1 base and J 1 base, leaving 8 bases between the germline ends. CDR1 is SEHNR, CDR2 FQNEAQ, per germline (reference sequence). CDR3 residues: CASSLEGAAKNIQYF. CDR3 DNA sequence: TGTGCCAGCAGCTTAGAAGGGGCGGCCAAAAACATTCAGTACTTC.

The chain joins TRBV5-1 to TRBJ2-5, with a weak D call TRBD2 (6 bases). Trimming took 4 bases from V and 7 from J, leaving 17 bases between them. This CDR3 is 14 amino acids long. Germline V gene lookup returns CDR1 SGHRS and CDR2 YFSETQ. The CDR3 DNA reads TGCGCCAGCAGCGAGACTAGAGGGGAACTGACCCAGTACTTC. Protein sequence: CASSETRGELTQYF.

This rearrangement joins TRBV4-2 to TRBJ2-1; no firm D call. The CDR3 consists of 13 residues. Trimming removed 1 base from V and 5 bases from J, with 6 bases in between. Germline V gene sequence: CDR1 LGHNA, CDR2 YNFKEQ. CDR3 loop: CASSQGGNNEQFF. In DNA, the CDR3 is TGTGCCAGCAGCCAAGGCGGAAACAATGAGCAGTTCTTC.

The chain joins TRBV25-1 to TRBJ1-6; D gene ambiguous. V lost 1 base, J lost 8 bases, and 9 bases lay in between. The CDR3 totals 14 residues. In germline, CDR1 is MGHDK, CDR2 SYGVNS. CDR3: CASSEWSKDSPLHF. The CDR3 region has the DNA TGTGCCAGCAGTGAATGGAGTAAAGATTCACCCCTCCACTTT. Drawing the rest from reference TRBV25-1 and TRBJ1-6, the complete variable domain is EADIYQTPRYLVIGTGKKITLECSQTMGHDKMYWYQQDPGMELHLIHYSYGVNSTEKGDLSSESTVSRIRTEHFPLTLESARPSHTSQYLCASSEWSKDSPLHFGNGTRLTVT.

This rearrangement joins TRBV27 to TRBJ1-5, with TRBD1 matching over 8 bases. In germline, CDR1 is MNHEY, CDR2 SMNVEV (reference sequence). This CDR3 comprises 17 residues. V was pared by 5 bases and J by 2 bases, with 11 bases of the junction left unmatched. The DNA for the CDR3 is TGTGCCAGCAGTCAACTTCAGGGGGCTGCCGGCAATCAGCCCCAGCATTTT. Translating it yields CASSQLQGAAGNQPQHF.

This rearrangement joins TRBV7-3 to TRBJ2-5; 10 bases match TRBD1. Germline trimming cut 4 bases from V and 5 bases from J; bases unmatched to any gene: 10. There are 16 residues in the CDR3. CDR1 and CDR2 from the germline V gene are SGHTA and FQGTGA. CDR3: CASSSTGTGVGETQYF. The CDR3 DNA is TGTGCCAGCAGCTCGACCGGGACAGGGGTAGGGGAGACCCAGTACTTC. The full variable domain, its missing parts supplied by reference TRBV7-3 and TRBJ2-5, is GAGVSQTPSNKVTEKGKYVELRCDPISGHTALYWYRQSLGQGPEFLIYFQGTGAADDSGLPNDRFFAVRPEGSVSTLKIQRTERGDSAVYLCASSSTGTGVGETQYFGPGTRLLVL.

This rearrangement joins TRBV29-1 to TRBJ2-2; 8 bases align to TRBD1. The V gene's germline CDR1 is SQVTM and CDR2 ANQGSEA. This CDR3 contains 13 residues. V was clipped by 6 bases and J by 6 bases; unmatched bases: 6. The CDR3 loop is CSVGQGSPGELFF. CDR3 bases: TGCAGCGTCGGACAGGGATCCCCCGGGGAGCTGTTTTTT.

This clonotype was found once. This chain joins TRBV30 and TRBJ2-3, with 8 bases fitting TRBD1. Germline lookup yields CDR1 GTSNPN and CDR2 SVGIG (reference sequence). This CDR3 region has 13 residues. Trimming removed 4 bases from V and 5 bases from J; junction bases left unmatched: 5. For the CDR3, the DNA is TGTGCCTGGACAGGGGGCTCAGGAGATACGCAGTATTTT. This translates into CAWTGGSGDTQYF.